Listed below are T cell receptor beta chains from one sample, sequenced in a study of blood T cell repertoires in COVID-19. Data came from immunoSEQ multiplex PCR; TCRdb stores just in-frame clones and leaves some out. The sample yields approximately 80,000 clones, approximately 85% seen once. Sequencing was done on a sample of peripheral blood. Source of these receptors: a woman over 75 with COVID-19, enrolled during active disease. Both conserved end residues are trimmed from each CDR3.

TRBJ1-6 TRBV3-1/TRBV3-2 ASSRPGENSPLH
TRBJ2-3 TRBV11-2 ASSSFSDTQY
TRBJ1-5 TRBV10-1 ASAYTGGSNQPQH
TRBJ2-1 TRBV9 ASSVAGGHNEQF
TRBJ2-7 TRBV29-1 SARQAHSGEQY
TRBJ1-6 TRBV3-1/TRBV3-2 ASSLDRGSPLH
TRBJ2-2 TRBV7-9 ASSLPLAGGFTGELF
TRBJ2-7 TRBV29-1 SVATAGVPYEQY
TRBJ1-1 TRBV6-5 ASSPLAGRAF
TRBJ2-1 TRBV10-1 AISERAGGQSSYNEQF
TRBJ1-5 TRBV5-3 ARIRQGNQPQH
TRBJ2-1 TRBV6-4 ASSPGTGVYNEQF
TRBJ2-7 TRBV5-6 ASRSAGGPREQY
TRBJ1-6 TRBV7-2 ASSLGDKGSYNSPLH
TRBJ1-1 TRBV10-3 AISDTQGRAEAF
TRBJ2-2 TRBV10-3 AISTSGVINTGELF
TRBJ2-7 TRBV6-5 ARRTRTGAYEQY
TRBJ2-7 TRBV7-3 ASSLQGSSYEQY
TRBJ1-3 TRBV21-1 ASSSASGGNTIY
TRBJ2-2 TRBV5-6 ASRVVGGSNTGELF
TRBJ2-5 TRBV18 ASSPVARETQY
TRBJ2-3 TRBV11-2 ASSLDFSGGAVNTQY
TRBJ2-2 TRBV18 ASSPLAGGRPSTGELF
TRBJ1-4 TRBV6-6 ASSYGPGANEKLF
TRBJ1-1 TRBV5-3 ARSLWGTGIGDTEAF
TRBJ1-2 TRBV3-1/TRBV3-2 ASSQGIAAGAGYT
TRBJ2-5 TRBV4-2 ASSLRGGIQETQY
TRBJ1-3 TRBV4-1 ASSLMYPRPRFSGNTIY
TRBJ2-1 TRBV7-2 ASSLVFNNEQF
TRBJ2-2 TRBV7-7 ASAQIAGGHTGELF
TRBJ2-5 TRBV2 ASNLDRGGETQY
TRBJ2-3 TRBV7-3 ASSAQLAGPGLGTDTQY
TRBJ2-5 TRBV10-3 ATSGGGGAAKTQY
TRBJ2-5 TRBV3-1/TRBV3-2 ASSQDWASGEQETQY
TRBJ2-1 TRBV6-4 ARTRGLAGLDNEQF
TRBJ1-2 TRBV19 ASSTVQGPYGYT
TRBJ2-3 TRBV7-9 AGQSPSTDTQY
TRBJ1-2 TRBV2 ASRRQGRNYGYT
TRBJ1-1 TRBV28 ASSYTGVSTEAF
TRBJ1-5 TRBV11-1 ASSLDGTGRQPQH
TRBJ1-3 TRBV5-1 ASSFVGISGNTIY
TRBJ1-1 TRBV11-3 ASSRDRGAAF
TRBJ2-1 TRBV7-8 ASSSDGGLYNEQF
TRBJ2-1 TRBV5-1 ASTRTSGNHEQF
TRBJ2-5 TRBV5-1 ASSEGLAGETQY
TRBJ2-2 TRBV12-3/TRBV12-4 ATRDTHTGELF
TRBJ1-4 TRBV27 ASSFRQNNEKLF
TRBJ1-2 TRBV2 ASSVNRGDGYT
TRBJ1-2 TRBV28 ASRNGGAGYGYT
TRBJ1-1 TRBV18 ASSTGVMNTEAF
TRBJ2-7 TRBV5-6 ASSLTGLAGGTEQY
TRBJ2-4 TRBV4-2 ASSQDQGSGNIQY
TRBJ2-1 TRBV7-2 ASSLGDRPTNEQF
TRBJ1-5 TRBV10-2 ASSELRGLAQPQH
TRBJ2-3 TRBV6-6 ASLTGLAGTDTQY
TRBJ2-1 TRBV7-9 ASSPRQGTYNEQF
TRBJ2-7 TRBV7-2 ASSPDRALYEQY
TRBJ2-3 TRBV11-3 ASSLLDTDTQY
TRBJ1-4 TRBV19 ASSTRTGVEKLF
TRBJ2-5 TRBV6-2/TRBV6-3 ASNPWVPGDQETQY